This paragraph reports one T cell receptor (beta chain). Assay used: immunoSEQ multiplex PCR; TCRdb lists only in-frame clones, some missing. The table records 110,000 or so clones, around nine tenths of them present only once. These data belong to a study of T cells after somatic rescue of genetic block. This receptor was taken from a woman between 18 and 29 years old. Sequenced: peripheral blood mononuclear cells (PBMCs).

The CDR3 reads CASRPGGGDGYTF. As DNA, the CDR3 is TGTGCCTCTCGGCCTGGAGGGGGCGATGGCTACACCTTC. V is TRBV9 and J is TRBJ1-2; TRBD1 matches 7 bases. Trimming cost V 10 bases and J 6 bases; bases outside gene matches: 12. From germline, CDR1 is SGDLS and CDR2 YYNGEE. The CDR3 is 13 residues long.